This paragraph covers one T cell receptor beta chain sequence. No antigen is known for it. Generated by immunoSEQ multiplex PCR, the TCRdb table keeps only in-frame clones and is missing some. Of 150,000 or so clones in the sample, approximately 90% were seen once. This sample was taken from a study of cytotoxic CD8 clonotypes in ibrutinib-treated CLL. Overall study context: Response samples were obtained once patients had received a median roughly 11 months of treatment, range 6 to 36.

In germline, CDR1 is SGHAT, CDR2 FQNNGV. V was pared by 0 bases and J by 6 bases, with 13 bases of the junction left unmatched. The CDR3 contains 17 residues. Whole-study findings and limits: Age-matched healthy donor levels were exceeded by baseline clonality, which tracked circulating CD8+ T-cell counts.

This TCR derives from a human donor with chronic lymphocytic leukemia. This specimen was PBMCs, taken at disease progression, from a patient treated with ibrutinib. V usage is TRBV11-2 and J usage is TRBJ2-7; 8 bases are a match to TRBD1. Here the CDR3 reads CASSLDPRQGSSGEQYF. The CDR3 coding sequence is TGTGCCAGCAGCTTAGACCCCCGACAGGGGTCGAGTGGCGAGCAGTACTTC. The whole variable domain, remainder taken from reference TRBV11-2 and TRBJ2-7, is EAGVAQSPRYKIIEKRQSVAFWCNPISGHATLYWYQQILGQGPKLLIQFQNNGVVDDSQLPKDRFSAERLKGVDSTLKIQPAKLEDSAVYLCASSLDPRQGSSGEQYFGPGTRLTVT.